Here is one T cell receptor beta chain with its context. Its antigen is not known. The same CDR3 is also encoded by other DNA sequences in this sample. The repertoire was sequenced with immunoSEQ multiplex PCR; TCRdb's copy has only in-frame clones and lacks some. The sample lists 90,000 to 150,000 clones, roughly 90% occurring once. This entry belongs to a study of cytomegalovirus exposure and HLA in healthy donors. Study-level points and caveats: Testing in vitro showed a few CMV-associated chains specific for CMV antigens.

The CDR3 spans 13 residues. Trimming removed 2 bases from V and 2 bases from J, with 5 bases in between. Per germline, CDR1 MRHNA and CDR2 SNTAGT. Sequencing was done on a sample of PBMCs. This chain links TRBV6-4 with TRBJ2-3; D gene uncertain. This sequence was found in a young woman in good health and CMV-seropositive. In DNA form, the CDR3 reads TGTGCCAGCAGTGACAGCAACACAGATACGCAGTATTTT. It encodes CASSDSNTDTQYF.